Presented here are 17 T cell receptor beta chains from one specimen sequenced in a study of vaccination effects on CD4 cells after COVID-19. Sequencing was preceded by expansion of antigen-specific CD4+ T cells with viral peptide pools in the ViraFEST assay. Following an approximately 11-day culture, CD4+ T cells were purified. Infection dated between March and December 2020, before the Alpha, Beta and Delta variants reached the United States. Here immunoSEQ multiplex PCR was the method, and the copy in TCRdb shows in-frame clones only, minus some. This table holds around 47,000 clones, around 74% found once. Their recognized antigens are unknown. Here the sequenced sample was CD4+ T cells from PBMCs cultured with a peptide pool, taken before COVID-19 vaccination. The receptors stem from a human donor who had a prior SARS-CoV-2 infection.

The chain uses TRBV7-2 and TRBJ2-7, with TRBD2 as a possible D gene (6 bases). The CDR3 consists of 15 residues. Germline V gives CDR1 SGHTA, CDR2 FQGNSA. V dropped 3 bases and J dropped 0 bases, with 12 bases sitting between them. In DNA form, the CDR3 reads TGTGCCAGCAGCTTTGGCGGGACGTTCTCCTACGAGCAGTACTTC. Translation gives CASSFGGTFSYEQYF.

This clone turned up a few times. The chain uses TRBV5-5 and TRBJ1-1, with D possibly TRBD1 on 5 matching bases. The CDR3 consists of 15 residues. From germline, CDR1 is SGHKS and CDR2 YYEKEE (reference sequence). The V and J ends lost 5 bases and 7 bases respectively, with 21 bases between them. The CDR3 protein is CASRPFTGRTFEAFF. The CDR3 DNA reads TGTGCCAGCAGACCATTCACGGGACGGACGTTTGAAGCTTTCTTT.

The chain employs TRBV18 and TRBJ2-2, with D perhaps being TRBD1 or TRBD2 (6 bases each). Per the germline V gene, CDR1 is KGHSH and CDR2 is LQKENI. CDR3 length: 17 amino acids. Trimming shortened V by 4 bases and J by 2 bases, and 17 bases separated the two germline ends. The CDR3 region is CASSRDVGGPNTGELFF. The CDR3 DNA reads TGTGCCAGCTCACGCGACGTGGGGGGCCCCAACACCGGGGAGCTGTTTTTT.

The V gene is TRBV7-3, the J gene TRBJ2-2; D is ambiguous. CDR1 and CDR2 (germline): SGHTA, FQGTGA. This CDR3 contains 15 residues. V lost 2 bases, J lost 7 bases, and 14 bases lay in between. CDR3: CASSLQSSWGGELFF. The CDR3 DNA reads as TGTGCCAGCAGCTTACAGTCCTCTTGGGGCGGGGAGCTGTTTTTT.

The CDR3 region is CASSVEPTGAVYEQYF. The CDR3 nucleotides read TGTGCCAGCAGCGTAGAACCCACAGGGGCAGTATACGAGCAGTACTTC. This chain links TRBV9 with TRBJ2-7; TRBD1 aligns across 7 bases. Trimming removed 0 bases from V and 4 bases from J; junction bases left unmatched: 10. The CDR3 runs 16 residues. From germline, CDR1 is SGDLS and CDR2 YYNGEE.

V is TRBV2 and J is TRBJ2-7, with D tentatively TRBD2 (6 bases). Germline values: CDR1 SNHLY, CDR2 FYNNEI. The CDR3 consists of 15 residues. Trimming removed 2 bases at V and 3 bases at J, with 14 bases between. The CDR3 loop is CASSEIGLASYEQYF. The CDR3 region has the DNA TGTGCCAGCAGTGAAATCGGGCTAGCGAGCTACGAGCAGTACTTC.

In this sample, this clone turned up a few times. The genes are TRBV9 and TRBJ1-1; D is undetermined. The ends were cut back, 4 bases at V and 0 bases at J, with 10 bases in the middle. The CDR3 sequence is 14 residues long. CDR1 is SGDLS, CDR2 YYNGEE, per germline. In nucleotides, the CDR3 is TGTGCCAGCAGCCAATCCCCCATGAACACTGAAGCTTTCTTT. It translates to CASSQSPMNTEAFF.

The gene calls are TRBV12-3 or TRBV12-4 and TRBJ1-6; D is undetermined. V gave up 6 bases and J gave up 10 bases, with 10 bases separating them. This CDR3 comprises 12 residues. The CDR3 here is CASSRPLSPLHF. DNA of the CDR3: TGTGCCAGCAGCCGACCTTTATCACCCCTCCACTTT.

The count of this clone is one. The chain employs TRBV6-6 and TRBJ2-1; D unresolved. In germline, CDR1 is MNHNY, CDR2 SVGAGI (reference sequence). There are 14 residues in the CDR3. The germline V and J ends were trimmed by 4 bases and 2 bases, with 9 bases remaining between them. CDR3 sequence reads: CASSSRSAYNEQFF. DNA of the CDR3: TGTGCCAGCAGTTCCAGGTCCGCCTACAATGAGCAGTTCTTC.

This clone was observed once. The rearrangement links TRBV5-4 to TRBJ2-1; 10 positions agree with TRBD2. Trimming took 4 bases from V and 2 from J; bases not matched to a gene: 6. Per germline, CDR1 SGHNT and CDR2 YYREEE (reference sequence). The CDR3 runs to 16 residues. This CDR3 reads CASSSGRGGTYNEQFF. The CDR3 DNA sequence: TGTGCCAGCAGCAGCGGGAGGGGCGGGACCTACAATGAGCAGTTCTTC.

This clone was seen a single time. This chain uses TRBV5-4 with TRBJ1-1; D possibly corresponds to TRBD1 (5 bases). This CDR3 has 13 amino acids. Germline V gene sequence: CDR1 SGHNT, CDR2 YYREEE (reference sequence). The ends were cut back, 3 bases at V and 1 base at J, with 7 bases in the middle. The CDR3 sequence is CASSSTENTEAFF. DNA for the CDR3: TGTGCCAGCAGCTCGACAGAGAACACTGAAGCTTTCTTT.

The chain joins TRBV7-8 to TRBJ2-4; no clear D gene. The CDR3 has 13 amino acids. Germline CDR1 is SGHVS and CDR2 is FQNEAQ. Trimming removed 5 bases from V and 0 bases from J, with 5 bases in between. The CDR3 DNA sequence: TGTGCCAGCAGCCCCCTAGCCAAAAACATTCAGTACTTC. Its protein is CASSPLAKNIQYF.

This chain connects TRBV7-2 to TRBJ2-3; 11 nucleotides align to TRBD2. Germline assignment: CDR1 SGHTA and CDR2 FQGNSA. The CDR3 covers 17 residues. J gave up 1 base and V 4 bases, and 7 bases lay outside the gene matches. CDR3 coding DNA: TGTGCCAGCAGCTCCTCGCCACTAGCGGGAGGCACAGATACGCAGTATTTT. Translated: CASSSSPLAGGTDTQYF.

The chain employs TRBV28 and TRBJ2-1, with D possibly being TRBD1 (7 bases). CDR1 and CDR2 from the germline V gene are MDHEN and SYDVKM. Trimming removed 7 bases from V and 2 bases from J, with 15 bases in between. This CDR3 spans 15 amino acids. As DNA, the CDR3 is TGTGCCAGCACAGGGGGGAGTTATACCTACAATGAGCAGTTCTTC. Protein product: CASTGGSYTYNEQFF.

This chain uses TRBV18 with TRBJ1-1, with D unclear. The germline V gene has CDR1 KGHSH and CDR2 LQKENI. The CDR3 has 14 amino acids. Trimming left V 3 bases short and J 1 base short, with 9 bases between. CDR3 loop: CASSPGFQNTEAFF. Written as DNA, the CDR3 is TGTGCCAGCTCACCGGGGTTTCAGAACACTGAAGCTTTCTTT.

This chain uses TRBV5-4 with TRBJ2-3; 8 bases line up with TRBD2. Unmatched junction bases numbered 5, after V lost 1 base and J lost 4 bases. Germline CDR1 SGHNT, CDR2 YYREEE (reference sequence). The CDR3 spans 15 residues. DNA of the CDR3: TGTGCCAGCAGCTTGACGGGAGGGTCGGCAGATACGCAGTATTTT. Protein: CASSLTGGSADTQYF.

The chain uses TRBV4-2 and TRBJ2-2, with D uncertain. Germline lookup yields CDR1 LGHNA and CDR2 YNFKEQ. V dropped 2 bases and J dropped 0 bases, with 7 bases sitting between them. CDR3 length: 15 residues. CDR3 DNA: TGTGCCAGCAGCCAAATTCCGGCGAACACCGGGGAGCTGTTTTTT. This codes for CASSQIPANTGELFF.